These 10 T cell receptor beta chains came from one sample sequenced in a study of beta chain features in type 1 diabetes. The study reverse transcribed the entire isolated RNA, so it sequenced expressed TCRB transcripts. TCRdb keeps only in-frame clones here, not all; method: immunoSEQ multiplex PCR. The profile covers about 330,000 clones, with around 10% appearing a single time and about 0.015% taken by the ten largest. Sequenced input: naive CD4+ T cells from blood. The receptors originated from a woman in her thirties in good health.

This clone was seen more than once but under ten times. The chain is built from TRBV6-5 and TRBJ2-2, with TRBD2 as a possible D gene (6 bases). Per germline, CDR1 MNHEY and CDR2 SVGAGI. CDR3 length: 15 amino acids. Trimming pared 3 bases from V and 3 bases from J, leaving 11 bases between. The chain's CDR3 is CASSYSGPHTGELFF. In DNA, the CDR3 is TGTGCCAGCAGTTATAGCGGACCACACACCGGGGAGCTGTTTTTT.

In its sample, this clone was seen a few times. This chain's CDR3 is CASSPDATAAGQFF. The CDR3 coding sequence is TGTGCCAGCAGCCCGGATGCTACAGCCGCCGGGCAGTTCTTC. This chain links TRBV7-9 with TRBJ2-1; no definite D call. V shed 5 bases and J shed 12 bases, with 20 bases lying between them. Germline V gene lookup returns CDR1 SEHNR and CDR2 FQNEAQ (reference sequence). The CDR3 has 14 residues. Full variable domain (outside the CDR3, taken from reference TRBV7-9 and TRBJ2-1): DTGVSQNPRHKITKRGQNVTFRCDPISEHNRLYWYRQTLGQGPEFLTYFQNEAQLEKSRLLSDRFSAERPKGSFSTLEIQRTEQGDSAMYLCASSPDATAAGQFFGPGTRLTVL.

This clone was seen more than once but under ten times. The V gene is TRBV4-2, the J gene TRBJ2-3; the D gene is possibly TRBD2 (5 bases). Germline assignment: CDR1 LGHNA and CDR2 YNFKEQ. The CDR3 is 17 amino acids. V lost 1 base, J lost 2 bases, and 16 bases lay in between. The CDR3, as DNA: TGTGCCAGCAGCCAAGCGCTAGCTATTATCGACACAGATACGCAGTATTTT. It codes for CASSQALAIIDTDTQYF.

The rearrangement joins TRBV7-3 to TRBJ2-3, with 12 positions matching TRBD2. Germline CDR1 reads SGHTA; CDR2 reads FQGTGA. The CDR3 sequence is 16 residues long. V trimming: 4 bases; J trimming: 4 bases; junction bases outside the gene matches: 6. The CDR3 region is CASSSPGTSGPDTQYF. DNA of the CDR3: TGTGCCAGCAGCTCACCCGGGACTAGCGGGCCAGATACGCAGTATTTT.

In its sample, this clone was seen a few times. This chain uses TRBV10-3 with TRBJ2-6, with 7 bases that match TRBD1. V dropped 10 bases and J dropped 2; count of bases not matched to a gene: 5. Germline assignment: CDR1 ENHRY and CDR2 SYGVKD. The CDR3 is 14 residues long. Here the CDR3 DNA reads TGTGCCAGCATACAGGGGACTGGGGCCAACGTCCTGACTTTC. Protein sequence: CASIQGTGANVLTF.

The table lists this clone with a few counts. The chain has TRBV15 and TRBJ1-2; D is possibly TRBD1 (5 bases). The V gene lost 3 bases and the J gene lost 4 bases, with 15 bases spanning the gap. Germline lookup yields CDR1 LNHNV and CDR2 YYDKDF (reference sequence). This CDR3 is 15 amino acids long. This chain's CDR3 is CATSSYQGGSYGYTF. CDR3 DNA: TGTGCCACCAGCAGTTATCAGGGAGGCTCCTATGGCTACACCTTC.

This clone appeared a few times. The J gene is TRBJ2-7, the V gene TRBV18; 10 bases match TRBD2. Unmatched junction bases numbered 5, after V lost 2 bases and J lost 4 bases. The CDR3 is 15 residues long. In germline, CDR1 is KGHSH, CDR2 LQKENI. The CDR3 loop is CASSPKLAGNYEQYF. The DNA for the CDR3 is TGTGCCAGCTCACCAAAACTAGCGGGGAATTACGAGCAGTACTTC.

This clone has just a few counts. The V gene is TRBV15, the J gene TRBJ2-1, with D possibly being TRBD2 (6 bases). Germline CDR1 is LNHNV and CDR2 is YYDKDF (reference sequence). CDR3 size: 14 residues. V shed 8 bases and J shed 3 bases, with 14 bases lying between them. CDR3 amino acids: CATGRGENYNEQFF. The CDR3 DNA reads as TGTGCCACCGGTCGCGGGGAGAACTACAATGAGCAGTTCTTC.

The V gene is TRBV4-2, the J gene TRBJ2-1; the match to TRBD2 covers 7 bases. CDR1 LGHNA and CDR2 YNFKEQ come from the germline V gene. The CDR3 is 14 residues long. V gave up 3 bases and J gave up 3 bases; unmatched junction bases: 2. The CDR3 nucleotides read TGTGCCAGCAGCCACTCTAGCGGCTACAATGAGCAGTTCTTC. Translating it yields CASSHSSGYNEQFF.

V usage is TRBV30 and J usage is TRBJ2-1; D is unresolved. This CDR3 comprises 14 residues. The germline V gene encodes CDR1 GTSNPN and CDR2 SVGIG (reference sequence). With 5 bases removed from V and 4 bases from J, the gap between germline ends came to 15 bases. CDR3 in DNA: TGTGCCTGGCAATCTACCCAATTATACAATGAGCAGTTCTTC. Protein: CAWQSTQLYNEQFF.